This TCR beta chain was documented in a study of T cell changes during pregnancy in multiple sclerosis. The sample holds one count of this clone. The ends lost 6 bases at V and 6 bases at J; junction bases unmatched: 5. The CDR3 has 14 residues. CDR1 is SGDLS and CDR2 is YYNGEE in the germline V gene. Sequencing used immunoSEQ multiplex PCR; TCRdb keeps in-frame clones, though not all of them. Here the sample spans around 37,000 clones, 91% being singletons. The input for sequencing was CD8+ T cells from peripheral blood mononuclear cells, taken in the second trimester of pregnancy. This TCR came from a female donor with multiple sclerosis, enrolled in a pregnancy study. The chain links TRBV9 to TRBJ2-2; 10 bases fit TRBD2. The CDR3 reads CASTASGRPGELFF. For the CDR3, the DNA is TGTGCCAGCACAGCTAGCGGGAGACCCGGGGAGCTGTTTTTT.